These 17 T cell receptor beta chains were all obtained from the same sample, sequenced in a study of blood T cell repertoires in COVID-19. Here immunoSEQ multiplex PCR was the method, and the copy in TCRdb shows in-frame clones only, minus some. This sample has roughly 300,000 clones, with 87% found just once. Sequencing was performed on PBMCs or T cells enriched from blood (not recorded which). These receptors originate from a woman aged 25 to 39 who had recovered from COVID-19.

The rearrangement uses TRBV5-1 and TRBJ2-2; 10 bases line up with TRBD2. V lost 0 bases, J lost 6 bases, and 5 bases stayed unmatched. Looked up from germline, CDR1 is SGHRS and CDR2 is YFSETQ. CDR3 length: 16 amino acids. In nucleotides, the CDR3 is TGCGCCAGCAGCTTGGCCCCTAGCGGGGGCTCCGGGGAGCTGTTTTTT. This translates into CASSLAPSGGSGELFF.

CDR3 amino acids: CASSDLSGYTF. CDR3 DNA sequence: TGTGCCAGCAGTGATCTAAGCGGCTACACCTTC. The J gene is TRBJ1-2, the V gene TRBV25-1; D is ambiguous. The CDR3 extends over 11 amino acids. V was trimmed by 3 bases and J by 8 bases, leaving 7 bases between them. Germline CDR1 MGHDK, CDR2 SYGVNS.

The chain carries TRBV6-2 or TRBV6-3 and TRBJ2-1, with TRBD2 matching 11 bases. J lost 0 bases, V lost 3 bases, and 10 bases had no gene match. This CDR3 has 19 residues. CDR1 and CDR2 (germline): MNHEY, SVGEGT. DNA for the CDR3: TGTGCCAGCAGTTATCTCGGACTAGCGGGTGTAAGCTCCTACAATGAGCAGTTCTTC. Protein: CASSYLGLAGVSSYNEQFF.

V is TRBV4-1 and J is TRBJ1-4; D gene ambiguous. This CDR3 is 18 amino acids long. Germline V CDR1 and CDR2: MGHRA, YSYEKL. Trimming shortened V by 4 bases and J by 8 bases, and 26 bases separated the two germline ends. The CDR3 bases are TGCGCCAGCAGCCTAAGATCTGGAGGGCAGAGGTTTAACGAAAAACTGTTTTTT. It is translated as CASSLRSGGQRFNEKLFF.

The chain couples TRBV28 to TRBJ1-4; no clear D. Trimming shortened V by 3 bases and J by 4 bases, and 12 bases separated the two germline ends. The CDR3 length is 15 residues. Germline V gene data show CDR1 as MDHEN and CDR2 as SYDVKM. The DNA for the CDR3 is TGTGCCAGCAGTTTTCCGAGGGTCCATAATGAAAAACTGTTTTTT. As protein: CASSFPRVHNEKLFF.

This rearrangement joins TRBV6-1 to TRBJ1-3; TRBD1 matches at 8 bases. Germline CDR1 is MNHNS and CDR2 is SASEGT. CDR3 length equals 17 residues. Trimming removed 3 bases from V and 0 bases from J; junction bases left unmatched: 7. The CDR3 nucleotides read TGTGCCAGCAGTGACAGGGGGCGAGTTCTCTCTGGAAACACCATATATTTT. It is translated as CASSDRGRVLSGNTIYF.

CDR3 nucleotide sequence: TGTGCCAGCAGCCCAAGCGGGCAGGGGCCGGGAGGCGAGCAGTACTTC. Protein product: CASSPSGQGPGGEQYF. This chain uses TRBV3-1 (or the pseudogene TRBV3-2) with TRBJ2-7, with a weak D call TRBD2 (7 bases). The CDR3 is made up of 16 amino acids. V was cut by 4 bases and J by 6 bases, with 22 bases left in between. Germline V gives CDR1 LGHDT, CDR2 YNNKEL (reference sequence).

This clone has ten or more counts. V gene TRBV6-5 combines with J gene TRBJ2-1; 10 bases line up with TRBD1. Trimming at V came to 6 bases and at J to 6 bases, leaving 5 bases not matched to a gene. CDR1 MNHEY and CDR2 SVGAGI come from the germline V gene. The CDR3 consists of 14 residues. The CDR3 DNA follows: TGTGCCAGCAGATCGGGACAGGGGATCAATGAGCAGTTCTTC. It is translated as CASRSGQGINEQFF.

The chain uses TRBV5-5 and TRBJ1-2; D possibly corresponds to TRBD1 (6 bases). Trimming pared 4 bases from V and 8 bases from J, leaving 12 bases between. The CDR3 runs to 12 residues. Per germline, CDR1 SGHKS and CDR2 YYEKEE (reference sequence). Written as DNA, the CDR3 is TGTGCCAGCAGCCTGGACAGAGAAGGCTACACCTTC. It yields the protein CASSLDREGYTF.

This chain links TRBV4-1 with TRBJ1-4, with unresolved D. This CDR3 comprises 15 residues. The V and J ends lost 7 bases and 0 bases respectively, with 12 bases between them. Germline V gene lookup returns CDR1 MGHRA and CDR2 YSYEKL. The DNA for the CDR3 is TGCGCCAGCAAAACAGAGATTTCAACTAATGAAAAACTGTTTTTT. This translates into CASKTEISTNEKLFF.

This chain joins TRBV27 and TRBJ1-4; 9 nucleotides match TRBD1. Germline CDR1 and CDR2: MNHEY and SMNVEV (reference sequence). V lost 6 bases, J lost 7 bases, and 9 bases stayed unmatched. This CDR3 is 15 amino acids long. Written as DNA, the CDR3 is TGTGCCAGCAGCCACCGGACAGGGGCCGGTGAAAAACTGTTTTTT. Protein: CASSHRTGAGEKLFF. The whole variable domain, filled in from reference TRBV27 and TRBJ1-4, reads EAQVTQNPRYLITVTGKKLTVTCSQNMNHEYMSWYRQDPGLGLRQIYYSMNVEVTDKGDVPEGYKVSRKEKRNFPLILESPSPNQTSLYFCASSHRTGAGEKLFFGSGTQLSVL.

This clone appeared once. This chain joins TRBV5-1 and TRBJ2-7; TRBD1 aligns across 10 bases. The J segment lost 4 bases and the V segment lost 1 base, leaving 5 bases of the junction unmatched. Germline V gene sequence: CDR1 SGHRS, CDR2 YFSETQ. This CDR3 contains 15 residues. The CDR3 protein is CASSLTGGQGYEQYF. For the CDR3, the DNA is TGCGCCAGCAGCTTGACAGGGGGACAGGGGTACGAGCAGTACTTC. Filled out from reference TRBV5-1 and TRBJ2-7, the complete variable domain reads KAGVTQTPRYLIKTRGQQVTLSCSPISGHRSVSWYQQTPGQGLQFLFEYFSETQRNKGNFPGRFSGRQFSNSRSEMNVSTLELGDSALYLCASSLTGGQGYEQYFGPGTRLTVT.

The chain recombines TRBV5-4 with TRBJ2-7; no firm D call. This CDR3 contains 14 residues. V lost 2 bases and J 2 bases, leaving 11 bases between the germline ends. Germline CDR1 and CDR2: SGHNT and YYREEE (reference sequence). In DNA, the CDR3 is TGTGCCAGCAGCTTATCAGGTACCCCCTACGAGCAGTACTTC. This gives the protein CASSLSGTPYEQYF. The complete variable domain, with remaining parts taken from reference TRBV5-4 and TRBJ2-7, reads ETGVTQSPTHLIKTRGQQVTLRCSSQSGHNTVSWYQQALGQGPQFIFQYYREEENGRGNFPPRFSGLQFPNYSSELNVNALELDDSALYLCASSLSGTPYEQYFGPGTRLTVT.

This chain connects TRBV19 to TRBJ2-6; a weak D match, TRBD1 (5 bases). The CDR3 consists of 20 residues. Germline CDR1 reads LNHDA; CDR2 reads SQIVND (reference sequence). The V end was cut by 7 bases, the J end by 0 bases, with 25 bases between. The CDR3 nucleotides read TGTGCCAGTATGGGGTTGAAGGGCAGGGAACTCTACTCTGGGGCCAACGTCCTGACTTTC. Residues: CASMGLKGRELYSGANVLTF.

V usage is TRBV15 and J usage is TRBJ2-3, with D possibly being TRBD2 (7 bases). Germline-derived CDR1 and CDR2 are LNHNV and YYDKDF (reference sequence). This CDR3 region has 16 residues. V was cut by 1 base and J by 2 bases, with 13 bases left in between. In DNA form, the CDR3 reads TGTGCCACCAGCAGAGGCGGCGGGGGCCTCACAGATACGCAGTATTTT. Amino acid sequence: CATSRGGGGLTDTQYF.

The V call is TRBV18, the J call TRBJ2-7; 8 positions agree with TRBD2. Germline CDR1 KGHSH, CDR2 LQKENI. V shed 6 bases, J shed 3 bases, and the junction held 7 bases outside the gene matches. The CDR3 is 14 amino acids. CDR3 sequence (DNA): TGTGCCAGCTCGCCGGGACTAGTGAGCTACGAGCAGTACTTC. Protein sequence: CASSPGLVSYEQYF.

This clone has more than one count but fewer than ten. V gene TRBV9 combines with J gene TRBJ1-1; possible D gene TRBD1, 6 bases. Trimming shortened V by 5 bases and J by 3 bases, and 17 bases separated the two germline ends. The CDR3 is made up of 15 amino acids. CDR1 is SGDLS and CDR2 is YYNGEE in the germline V gene. The CDR3 reads CASSPHATGYTEAFF. As DNA, the CDR3 is TGTGCCAGCAGTCCCCATGCAACAGGGTACACTGAAGCTTTCTTT.